This T cell receptor beta chain was recovered during a study of blood T cell repertoires in COVID-19. Study overall: COVID-19 samples collected from the United States, Italy and Spain covered acute and convalescent phases. PBMCs, B-cell-depleted T cells, or T cells were the source of the cDNA or gDNA that made up the material.

Clones were sequenced by immunoSEQ multiplex PCR, and TCRdb holds only the in-frame ones, with some missing. Of about 120,000 clones in the sample, approximately 77% were seen once. Germline assignment: CDR1 SEHNR and CDR2 FQNEAQ (reference sequence). V was trimmed by 5 bases and J by 5 bases, leaving 16 bases between them. The CDR3 runs 14 residues. Sequenced material: peripheral blood. V usage is TRBV7-9 and J usage is TRBJ2-7; the D gene is possibly TRBD1 (6 bases). This sequence originates from a human donor in a cohort sampled during active COVID-19. The CDR3 DNA reads as TGTGCCAGCAGCCCCCAGGGGTCTGTCAACGAGCAGTACTTC. This codes for CASSPQGSVNEQYF.